This TCR beta chain came from a study of T cell repertoires in cytomegalovirus infection (dated by TCRdb to the late 2010s). Regarding the research as a whole: Because public TCR beta signatures pointed to carriage of CMV infection together with the matching HLA type, the HLA type of each donor mattered for the analysis. Study-level results and caveats: Carriers of CMV infection plus the relevant HLA type were discriminated by the cumulative frequency of public TCR beta family members in the study cohort and in an independent approximately 350-donor cohort. The ex vivo response was dominated by HLA-C-restricted CMV-specific TCR beta clonotypes, which also provided the single most frequent clonotype in two of eight donors.

This clonotype was seen a few times. Its recognized antigen is unknown. No much larger clone exists at a distance of one base, and base qualities are not known. In the germline V gene, CDR1 corresponds to MDHEN and CDR2 to SYDVKM. Spanning cysteine to phenylalanine, the CDR3 consists of 13 amino acids. The entry retains the CDR3 DNA only, 39 bases that are in frame from base 1. V lost 3 bases and J lost 3 bases; the stretch between them is 9 bases long. TCRdb names Illumina HiSeq 1500 as the instrument used. The raw public reads went through TCRdb reprocessing: fastp at Q25, MiXCR clone calling, in-frame beta chains kept. Records with the same CDR3 protein are collapsed into one entry carrying the most frequent genes and DNA. This sample holds hundreds of thousands of distinct CDR3 sequences; roughly 16% were observed only once. Together, the top ten hold approximately 12% of the sample.

The rearranged segments are TRBV28 and TRBJ2-7, with no reliable assignment of the D segment. The source of this sequence is a human donor in good health (CMV status not recorded). Some clones in this sample may be carry-over from other donors' samples. The specimen was PBMCs. CDR3 reads: CASSFEAYYEQYF. The DNA sequence is as follows: TGTGCCAGCAGTTTCGAAGCATACTACGAGCAGTACTTC.